This is a list of T cell receptor beta chains from one sample in a study of a mutant IDH1 vaccine in newly diagnosed glioma. Their antigens remain unidentified. This table comes from immunoSEQ multiplex PCR, and its TCRdb copy is limited to in-frame clones, with some not included. The sample carries 110,000 or so clones, almost 90% recorded once. The specimen was PBMCs, collected from a glioma patient whose treatment included an IDH1 peptide vaccine. The receptors stem from a woman aged 50 to 60 with glioma. Both conserved end residues are part of each CDR3. The order of the fields is V gene, J gene, clone size, D gene, CDR3 DNA, CDR3 protein. The D gene is left open where the match is weak. Where a row states a size, it is once, few, many or the class of an expanded clone; other rows omit it.

v_gene: TRBV28; j_gene: TRBJ2-2; abundance: .; d_gene: .; CDR3nt: TGTGCCAGCACCCCTGGGCGGGCCCGGAACACCGGGGAGCTGTTTTTT; CDR3aa: CASTPGRARNTGELFF
v_gene: TRBV7-8; j_gene: TRBJ2-1; abundance: .; d_gene: .; CDR3nt: TGTGCCAGCAGCTTAGTTGGAACGGGAGAGGGTCATGAGCAGTTCTTC; CDR3aa: CASSLVGTGEGHEQFF
v_gene: TRBV19; j_gene: TRBJ2-2; abundance: .; d_gene: .; CDR3nt: TGTGCCAGTAGTATATGGGAAGGTGCCGGGGAGCTGTTTTTT; CDR3aa: CASSIWEGAGELFF
v_gene: TRBV21-1; j_gene: TRBJ1-1; abundance: .; d_gene: .; CDR3nt: TGTGCCAGCAGCAAAGCGATATACCCCTCCCGTATGAACACTGAAGCTTTCTTT; CDR3aa: CASSKAIYPSRMNTEAFF
v_gene: TRBV5-1; j_gene: TRBJ2-5; abundance: .; d_gene: .; CDR3nt: TGCGCCAGCAGCGTGGACATACAGTCGGAGACCCAGTACTTC; CDR3aa: CASSVDIQSETQYF
v_gene: TRBV6-5; j_gene: TRBJ2-7; abundance: .; d_gene: .; CDR3nt: TGTGCCAGCAGTTACTCTGGGATCACAACCTACGAGCAGTACTTC; CDR3aa: CASSYSGITTYEQYF
v_gene: TRBV4-1; j_gene: TRBJ2-5; abundance: .; d_gene: .; CDR3nt: TGCGCCAGCAGCCAAGTGAAGGGGGAGACCCAGTACTTC; CDR3aa: CASSQVKGETQYF
v_gene: TRBV12-5; j_gene: TRBJ2-3; abundance: once; d_gene: .; CDR3nt: TGTGCTAGTGGTTTCCCGATCGGACGACTAAGCACAGATACGCAGTATTTT; CDR3aa: CASGFPIGRLSTDTQYF
v_gene: TRBV5-1; j_gene: TRBJ2-3; abundance: .; d_gene: .; CDR3nt: TGCGCCAGCAGCTTGGTGGGGAAGAGAGGTACAGATACGCAGTATTTT; CDR3aa: CASSLVGKRGTDTQYF
v_gene: TRBV28; j_gene: TRBJ1-5; abundance: .; d_gene: TRBD1; CDR3nt: TGTGCCAGCAGCTCCGGACAGGGGAATCAGCCCCAGCATTTT; CDR3aa: CASSSGQGNQPQHF
v_gene: TRBV30; j_gene: TRBJ2-3; abundance: .; d_gene: TRBD2; CDR3nt: TGTGCCCGAACGGGGGGGGGTACAGATACGCAGTATTTT; CDR3aa: CARTGGGTDTQYF
v_gene: TRBV5-1; j_gene: TRBJ2-5; abundance: .; d_gene: .; CDR3nt: TGCGCCAGCAGCCCTCAAGGGACCCCCCAAGAGACCCAGTACTTC; CDR3aa: CASSPQGTPQETQYF
v_gene: TRBV15; j_gene: TRBJ2-7; abundance: .; d_gene: .; CDR3nt: TGTGCCACCAGCAGAGCACCGGGCAGGGTAGACGACGAGCAGTACTTC; CDR3aa: CATSRAPGRVDDEQYF
v_gene: TRBV18; j_gene: TRBJ1-1; abundance: .; d_gene: .; CDR3nt: TGTGCCAGCTCACCCGTCAGGGGTGAAGCTTTCTTT; CDR3aa: CASSPVRGEAFF
v_gene: TRBV7-9; j_gene: TRBJ2-3; abundance: .; d_gene: TRBD2; CDR3nt: TGTGCCAGCAGCGAATCACAGGGACTAGGGGGGTATTTT; CDR3aa: CASSESQGLGGYF
v_gene: TRBV28; j_gene: TRBJ1-2; abundance: .; d_gene: .; CDR3nt: TGTGCCAGCAGTTTGAAGGTTGTCGGGGGCTACACCTTC; CDR3aa: CASSLKVVGGYTF
v_gene: TRBV5-1; j_gene: TRBJ2-1; abundance: few; d_gene: .; CDR3nt: TGCGCCAGCAGCTCCCCGCCGAGGGCGGGACCCTCCTACAATGAGCAGTTCTTC; CDR3aa: CASSSPPRAGPSYNEQFF
v_gene: TRBV7-9; j_gene: TRBJ1-1; abundance: .; d_gene: .; CDR3nt: TGTGCCAGCAGCTTAGGTGAGGGTGAAGCTTTCTTT; CDR3aa: CASSLGEGEAFF
v_gene: TRBV6-5; j_gene: TRBJ2-5; abundance: .; d_gene: TRBD2; CDR3nt: TGTGCCAGCAGCCAGCGGGAGAGGGAGATCCAGTACTTC; CDR3aa: CASSQREREIQYF
v_gene: TRBV27; j_gene: TRBJ1-2; abundance: .; d_gene: .; CDR3nt: TGTGCCAGCAGTTTATTTCCGGCCAATGGCTGCACCTTC; CDR3aa: CASSLFPANGCTF
v_gene: TRBV11-2; j_gene: TRBJ2-7; abundance: .; d_gene: TRBD2; CDR3nt: TGTGCCAGCAGCGACGGGTCGCGGGGGTTCTACGAGCAGTACTTC; CDR3aa: CASSDGSRGFYEQYF
v_gene: TRBV30; j_gene: TRBJ2-7; abundance: .; d_gene: TRBD1; CDR3nt: TGTGCCTTCCGACAGGGGGCATTGGACGAGCAGTACTTC; CDR3aa: CAFRQGALDEQYF
v_gene: TRBV7-2; j_gene: TRBJ2-3; abundance: .; d_gene: .; CDR3nt: TGTGCCAGCAGCCAGGGAAAGGCAGATACGCAGTATTTT; CDR3aa: CASSQGKADTQYF
v_gene: TRBV9; j_gene: TRBJ2-1; abundance: .; d_gene: .; CDR3nt: TGTGCCAGCAGCGTAGGCCTGTACTCCTACAATGAGCAGTTCTTC; CDR3aa: CASSVGLYSYNEQFF
v_gene: TRBV30; j_gene: TRBJ2-7; abundance: .; d_gene: TRBD2; CDR3nt: TGTGCCTACCATAGCGGGAACTCCTACGAGCAGTACTTC; CDR3aa: CAYHSGNSYEQYF
v_gene: TRBV11-2; j_gene: TRBJ2-3; abundance: .; d_gene: .; CDR3nt: TGTGCCAGCAGCGTAGGGGGCGGTAGGGACTTGCAGTATTTT; CDR3aa: CASSVGGGRDLQYF
v_gene: TRBV7-2; j_gene: TRBJ2-6; abundance: .; d_gene: .; CDR3nt: TGTGCCAGCAGCTTAGCAGGGTCTGGGGCCAACGTCCTGACTTTC; CDR3aa: CASSLAGSGANVLTF
v_gene: TRBV7-3; j_gene: TRBJ1-2; abundance: once; d_gene: .; CDR3nt: TGTGCCAGCAGCCCCGGAACTCTCTATGGCTACACCTTC; CDR3aa: CASSPGTLYGYTF
v_gene: TRBV29-1; j_gene: TRBJ2-3; abundance: .; d_gene: TRBD1; CDR3nt: TGCAGCGCCGGGGACAGCCATGGGGGCACAGATACGCAGTATTTT; CDR3aa: CSAGDSHGGTDTQYF
v_gene: TRBV9; j_gene: TRBJ2-1; abundance: .; d_gene: TRBD1; CDR3nt: TGTGCCAGCAGCGCGCGACAGGGCCTAGACAATGAGCAGTTCTTC; CDR3aa: CASSARQGLDNEQFF
v_gene: TRBV5-1; j_gene: TRBJ2-1; abundance: .; d_gene: .; CDR3nt: TGCGCCAGCAGCTTGTTGCTAGCGCAAAATGAGCAGTTCTTC; CDR3aa: CASSLLLAQNEQFF
v_gene: TRBV5-1; j_gene: TRBJ2-1; abundance: .; d_gene: .; CDR3nt: TGCGCCAGCTTTGAGACTAGGAATGAGCAGTTCTTC; CDR3aa: CASFETRNEQFF